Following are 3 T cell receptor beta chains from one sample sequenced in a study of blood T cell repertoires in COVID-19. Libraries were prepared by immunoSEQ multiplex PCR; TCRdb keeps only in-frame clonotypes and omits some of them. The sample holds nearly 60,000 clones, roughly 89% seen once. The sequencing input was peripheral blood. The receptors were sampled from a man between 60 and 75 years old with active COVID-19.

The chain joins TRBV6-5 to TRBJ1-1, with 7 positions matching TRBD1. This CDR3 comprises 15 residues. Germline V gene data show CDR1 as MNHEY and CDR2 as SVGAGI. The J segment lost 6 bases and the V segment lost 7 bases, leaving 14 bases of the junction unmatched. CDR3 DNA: TGTGCCAGCAACGACAGGGCCAAAATTGTCTCTGAAGCTTTCTTT. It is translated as CASNDRAKIVSEAFF.

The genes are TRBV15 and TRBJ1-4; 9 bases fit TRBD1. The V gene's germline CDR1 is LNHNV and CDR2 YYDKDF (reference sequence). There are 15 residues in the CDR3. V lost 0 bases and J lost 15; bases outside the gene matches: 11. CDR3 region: CATSRDLNWDRELFF. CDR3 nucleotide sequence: TGTGCCACCAGCAGAGATCTAAATTGGGACAGGGAATTGTTTTTT. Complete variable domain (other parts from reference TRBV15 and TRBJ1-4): DAMVIQNPRYQVTQFGKPVTLSCSQTLNHNVMYWYQQKSSQAPKLLFHYYDKDFNNEADTPDNFQSRRPNTSFCFLDIRSPGLGDTAMYLCATSRDLNWDRELFFGSGTQLSVL.

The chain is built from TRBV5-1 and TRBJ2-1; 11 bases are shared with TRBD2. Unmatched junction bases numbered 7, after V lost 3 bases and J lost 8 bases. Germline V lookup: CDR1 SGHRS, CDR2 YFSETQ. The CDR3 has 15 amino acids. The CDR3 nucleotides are TGCGCCAGCAGCTGGGATAGCGGGGGGGCCTATGAGCAGTTCTTC. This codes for CASSWDSGGAYEQFF. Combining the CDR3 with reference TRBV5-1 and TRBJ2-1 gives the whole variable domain KAGVTQTPRYLIKTRGQQVTLSCSPISGHRSVSWYQQTPGQGLQFLFEYFSETQRNKGNFPGRFSGRQFSNSRSEMNVSTLELGDSALYLCASSWDSGGAYEQFFGPGTRLTVL.